Given below is one T cell receptor (beta chain) in context. The entry originates in a study of blood T cell repertoires in COVID-19. The CDR3 contains 16 residues. Trimming left V 0 bases short and J 7 bases short, with 15 bases between. The germline CDR1 and CDR2 sequences are MRHNA and SNTAGT. Per the study methods: Amplification with reference gene primers provided the estimates of nucleated cell counts. Generated by immunoSEQ multiplex PCR, the TCRdb table keeps only in-frame clones and is missing some. V, J and clone size are taken as reported in that table, and D and trimming were inferred from the DNA itself. The sample shows approximately 200,000 clones, around four fifths of them seen only once.

The chain employs TRBV6-4 and TRBJ2-2; D is possibly TRBD1 (6 bases). The sample was peripheral blood. This receptor was taken from a woman aged 55-70 years who had recovered from COVID-19. CDR3 sequence: CASSDSYRVTHGELFF. CDR3 bases: TGTGCCAGCAGTGACTCCTACAGGGTGACCCACGGGGAGCTGTTTTTT.